This TCR beta chain was sequenced for a study of T cell responses to AZD1222 COVID-19 vaccine. On the study more broadly: Second-dose groups at about 4 or about 12 weeks were pooled. Notes on the study in general: After two AZD1222 doses, spike-specific TCR breadth and depth rose versus day 0. Nearly half of unique spike-specific TCRs reportedly avoided B.1.351 and B.1.1.7 mutated regions. CD4 TCRs covered the whole spike, strongest at regions 160-218 and 743-854.

The method was immunoSEQ multiplex PCR; TCRdb's version includes in-frame clones alone and lacks a portion of them. The sample records more than 75,000 clones, over 80% being singletons. The CDR3 is 15 residues long. CDR1 is LNHDA, CDR2 SQIVND, per germline (reference sequence). V was cut by 4 bases and J by 4 bases, with 14 bases left in between. In the case of this clone: The antigen remains undetermined.

The TCR was taken from an adult in good health. The sequencing used peripheral blood, collected on day 0 of AZD1222 vaccination. The rearrangement joins TRBV19 to TRBJ1-5; possible D gene TRBD1, 6 bases. The CDR3 is CASSNTGPQNQPQHF. The DNA for the CDR3 is TGTGCCAGTAGTAACACAGGGCCCCAGAATCAGCCCCAGCATTTT.